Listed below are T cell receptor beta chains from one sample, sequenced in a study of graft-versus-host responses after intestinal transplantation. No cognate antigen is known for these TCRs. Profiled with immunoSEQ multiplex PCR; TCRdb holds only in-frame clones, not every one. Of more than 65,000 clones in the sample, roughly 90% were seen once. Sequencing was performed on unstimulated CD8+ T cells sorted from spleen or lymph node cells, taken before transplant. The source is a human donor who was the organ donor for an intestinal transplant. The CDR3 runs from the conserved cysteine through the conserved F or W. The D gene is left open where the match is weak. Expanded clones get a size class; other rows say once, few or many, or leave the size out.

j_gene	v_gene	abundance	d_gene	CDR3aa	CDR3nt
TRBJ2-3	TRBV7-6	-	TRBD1	CASSLGGGRASTDTQYF	TGTGCCAGCAGCTTAGGAGGGGGCAGAGCTAGCACAGATACGCAGTATTTT
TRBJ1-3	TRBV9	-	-	CASSVGGNGNTIYF	TGTGCCAGCAGCGTAGGTGGGAACGGAAACACCATATATTTT
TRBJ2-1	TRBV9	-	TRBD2	CASSTGLAGSYNEQFF	TGTGCCAGCAGCACAGGACTAGCGGGATCCTACAATGAGCAGTTCTTC
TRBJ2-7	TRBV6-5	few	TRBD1	CASSPGQLHYEQYF	TGTGCCAGCAGCCCGGGACAGCTACACTACGAGCAGTACTTC
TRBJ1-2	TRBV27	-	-	CASMAGATPNYGYTF	TGTGCCAGCATGGCGGGAGCAACCCCTAACTATGGCTACACCTTC
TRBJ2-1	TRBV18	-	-	CASSPPGADNEQFF	TGTGCCAGCTCACCACCGGGAGCGGACAATGAGCAGTTCTTC
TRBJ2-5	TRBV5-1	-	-	CASSLGEGARQETQYF	TGCGCCAGCAGCTTGGGGGAGGGGGCCCGCCAAGAGACCCAGTACTTC
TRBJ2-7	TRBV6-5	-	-	CASGFVWTEQYF	TGTGCCAGCGGATTCGTGTGGACCGAGCAGTACTTC
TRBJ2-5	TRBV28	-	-	CASGGETQYF	TGTGCCAGCGGCGGAGAGACCCAGTACTTC
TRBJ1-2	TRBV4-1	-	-	CASSQAWDGSNYGYTF	TGCGCCAGCAGCCAAGCTTGGGACGGATCTAACTATGGCTACACCTTC
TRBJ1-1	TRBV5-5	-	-	CASSLLLVPHTEAFF	TGTGCCAGCAGCTTGCTCCTGGTCCCGCACACTGAAGCTTTCTTT
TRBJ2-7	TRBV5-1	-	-	CASSLEFTPSYEQYF	TGCGCCAGCAGCTTGGAGTTTACTCCCTCCTACGAGCAGTACTTC
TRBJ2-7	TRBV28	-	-	CASSSPRGHSYEQYF	TGTGCCAGCAGCTCCCCTCGGGGTCATTCTTACGAGCAGTACTTC
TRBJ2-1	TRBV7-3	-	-	CASSPSFPGGEQFF	TGTGCCAGCAGCCCATCCTTCCCTGGGGGTGAGCAGTTCTTC
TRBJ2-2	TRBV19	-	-	CASSIAGRGGTGELFF	TGTGCCAGTAGTATAGCAGGGAGAGGGGGAACCGGGGAGCTGTTTTTT
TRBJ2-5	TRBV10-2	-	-	CASKLLETQYF	TGCGCCAGCAAACTTCTAGAGACCCAGTACTTC
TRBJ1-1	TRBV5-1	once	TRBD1	CASSFTGDGTEAFF	TGCGCCAGCAGCTTCACAGGGGATGGCACTGAAGCTTTCTTT
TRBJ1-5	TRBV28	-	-	CASSLGRGNQPQHF	TGTGCCAGCAGTTTAGGGAGGGGCAATCAGCCCCAGCATTTT
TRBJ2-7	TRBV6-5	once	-	CASSQTGIGYEQYF	TGTGCCAGCAGTCAAACAGGGATTGGGTACGAGCAGTACTTC
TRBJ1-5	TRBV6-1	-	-	CASSEVTYQPQHF	TGTGCCAGCAGTGAGGTCACCTATCAGCCCCAGCATTTT
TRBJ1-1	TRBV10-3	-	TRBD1	CAIRENRGNRMNTEAFF	TGTGCCATCAGGGAAAACAGGGGTAACCGAATGAACACTGAAGCTTTCTTT
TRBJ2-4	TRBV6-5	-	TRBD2	CASSYSGGSGRNIQYF	TGTGCCAGCAGTTACTCGGGCGGGAGCGGGAGAAACATTCAGTACTTC
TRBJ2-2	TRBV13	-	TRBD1	CASSSGTGQNTGELFF	TGTGCCAGCAGCTCCGGGACAGGGCAGAACACCGGGGAGCTGTTTTTT
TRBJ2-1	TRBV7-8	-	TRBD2	CASSLSSGLAYEQFF	TGTGCCAGCAGCTTATCTAGTGGACTAGCCTATGAGCAGTTCTTC
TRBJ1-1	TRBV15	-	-	CATSVGSITEAFF	TGTGCCACCAGCGTAGGCTCGATAACTGAAGCTTTCTTT